This is a list of T cell receptor beta chains from one sample in a study of control samples from healthy donors and cancer patients. Clones were read by immunoSEQ multiplex PCR, and TCRdb kept only the in-frame ones, dropping some. The data contain 140,000 or so clones, more than 85% of them singletons. Sequencing used blood. The receptors originated from a man younger than 45 in good health. The conserved cysteine and the conserved F or W are not part of the CDR3 here. A D gene is named only where the DNA matches it firmly.

>TRBV9|TRBD1|TRBJ1-3
ASSVGDRAFGNTIY
>TRBV15|TRBD2|TRBJ2-3
ATPSSGGHTDTQY
>TRBV29-1|-|TRBJ2-7
SVDFGHPYEQY
>TRBV5-4|-|TRBJ1-2
ASSLQGAGYT
>TRBV19|-|TRBJ1-1
ASSTTGLVNTEAF
>TRBV5-1|-|TRBJ2-2
ASGLGRVNTGELF
>TRBV2|-|TRBJ2-7
ATRIGAPYEQY
>TRBV5-1|-|TRBJ2-3
ASSLFGTGMSDTQY
>TRBV6-5|-|TRBJ2-6
ARDDSGANVLT
>TRBV2|-|TRBJ1-1
ASSEVGLENTEAF
>TRBV11-2|-|TRBJ1-5
ASSLGADNQPQH
>TRBV30|-|TRBJ1-2
AWSLVGGGYT
>TRBV24-1|TRBD1|TRBJ1-3
ATSEGTGGSNTIY
>TRBV4-1|-|TRBJ1-2
ASSQAETGLRHNYGYT